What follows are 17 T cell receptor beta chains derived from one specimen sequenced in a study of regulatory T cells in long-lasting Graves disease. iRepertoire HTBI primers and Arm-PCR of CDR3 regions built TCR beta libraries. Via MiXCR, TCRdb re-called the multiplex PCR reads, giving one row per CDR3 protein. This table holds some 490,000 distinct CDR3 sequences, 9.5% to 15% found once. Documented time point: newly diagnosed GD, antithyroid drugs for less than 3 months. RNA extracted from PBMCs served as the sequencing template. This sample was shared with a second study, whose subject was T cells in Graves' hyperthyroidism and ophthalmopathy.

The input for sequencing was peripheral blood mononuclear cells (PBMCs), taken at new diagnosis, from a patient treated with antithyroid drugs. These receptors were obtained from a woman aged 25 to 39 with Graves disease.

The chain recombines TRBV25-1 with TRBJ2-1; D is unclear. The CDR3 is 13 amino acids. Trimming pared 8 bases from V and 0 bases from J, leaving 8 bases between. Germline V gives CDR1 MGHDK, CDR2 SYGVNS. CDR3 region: CASRFLSYNEQFF. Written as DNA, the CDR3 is TGTGCCAGCCGATTCCTCTCCTACAATGAGCAGTTCTTC.

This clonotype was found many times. CDR3 in amino acids: CASSYRTADYSNQPQHF. In nucleotides, the CDR3 is TGTGCCAGCAGTTACCGGACGGCTGACTATAGCAATCAGCCCCAGCATTTT. The J gene is TRBJ1-5, the V gene TRBV6-5; D unclear. CDR3 length equals 17 residues. Trimming removed 2 bases at V and 0 bases at J, with 14 bases between. Germline assignment: CDR1 MNHEY and CDR2 SVGAGI.

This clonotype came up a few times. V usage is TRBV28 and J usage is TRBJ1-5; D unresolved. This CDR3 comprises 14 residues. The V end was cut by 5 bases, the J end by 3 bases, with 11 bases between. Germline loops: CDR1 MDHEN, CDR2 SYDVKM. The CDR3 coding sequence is TGTGCCAGCAGTCCTCGTCCCCTCAATCAGCCCCAGCATTTT. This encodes CASSPRPLNQPQHF.

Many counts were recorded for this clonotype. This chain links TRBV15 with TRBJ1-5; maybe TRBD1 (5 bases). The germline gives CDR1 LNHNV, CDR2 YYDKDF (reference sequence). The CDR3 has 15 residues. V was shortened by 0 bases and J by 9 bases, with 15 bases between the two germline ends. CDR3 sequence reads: CATSRDFKGGAPQHF. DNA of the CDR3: TGTGCCACCAGCAGAGACTTCAAGGGAGGGGCGCCCCAGCATTTT. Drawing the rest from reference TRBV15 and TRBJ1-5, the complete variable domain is DAMVIQNPRYQVTQFGKPVTLSCSQTLNHNVMYWYQQKSSQAPKLLFHYYDKDFNNEADTPDNFQSRRPNTSFCFLDIRSPGLGDTAMYLCATSRDFKGGAPQHFGDGTRLSIL.

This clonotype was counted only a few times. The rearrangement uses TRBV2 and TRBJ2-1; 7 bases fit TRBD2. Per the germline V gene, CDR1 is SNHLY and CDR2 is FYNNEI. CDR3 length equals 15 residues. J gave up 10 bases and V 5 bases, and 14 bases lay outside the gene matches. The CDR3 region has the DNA TGTGCCAGCAGTTTACAGCGGGATAGGTTGCGAGAGCAGTTCTTC. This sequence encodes CASSLQRDRLREQFF.

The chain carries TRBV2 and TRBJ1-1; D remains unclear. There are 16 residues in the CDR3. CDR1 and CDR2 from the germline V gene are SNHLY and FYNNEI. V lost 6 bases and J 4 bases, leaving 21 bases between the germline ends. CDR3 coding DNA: TGTGCCAGCAGCCCAGAATGGGGAAGAGTTCGCACTGAAGCTTTCTTT. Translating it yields CASSPEWGRVRTEAFF.

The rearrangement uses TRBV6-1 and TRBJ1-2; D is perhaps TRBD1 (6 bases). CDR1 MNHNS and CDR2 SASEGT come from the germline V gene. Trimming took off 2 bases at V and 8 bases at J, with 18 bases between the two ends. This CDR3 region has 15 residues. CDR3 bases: TGTGCCAGCAGTGAAATCTTGGGGGCAGGGGTGGGCTACACCTTC. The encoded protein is CASSEILGAGVGYTF.

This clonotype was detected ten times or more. CDR3 sequence reads: CASSSRGLSYNSPLHF. CDR3 in DNA: TGTGCCAGCAGTTCGAGGGGCCTCTCCTATAATTCACCCCTCCACTTT. The chain carries TRBV28 and TRBJ1-6, with a possible D match to TRBD1 (5 bases). The CDR3 is 16 residues long. Germline CDR1 and CDR2: MDHEN and SYDVKM. Trimming removed 4 bases at V and 0 bases at J, with 10 bases between.

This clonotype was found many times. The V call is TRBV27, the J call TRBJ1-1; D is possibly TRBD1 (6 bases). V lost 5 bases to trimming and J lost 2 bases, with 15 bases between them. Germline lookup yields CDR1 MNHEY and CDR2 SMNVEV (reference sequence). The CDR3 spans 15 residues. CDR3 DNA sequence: TGTGCCAGCAGTCAAAACAGGGTTAGTAACACTGAAGCTTTCTTT. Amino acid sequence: CASSQNRVSNTEAFF.

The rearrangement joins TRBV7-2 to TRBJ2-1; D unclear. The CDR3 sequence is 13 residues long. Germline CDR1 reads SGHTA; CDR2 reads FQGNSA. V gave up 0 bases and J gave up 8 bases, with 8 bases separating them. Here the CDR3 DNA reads TGTGCCAGCAGCTTAGCGTTGGCCTATGAGCAGTTCTTC. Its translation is CASSLALAYEQFF. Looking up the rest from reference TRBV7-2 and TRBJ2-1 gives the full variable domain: GAGVSQSPSNKVTEKGKDVELRCDPISGHTALYWYRQSLGQGLEFLIYFQGNSAPDKSGLPSDRFSAERTGGSVSTLTIQRTQQEDSAVYLCASSLALAYEQFFGPGTRLTVL.

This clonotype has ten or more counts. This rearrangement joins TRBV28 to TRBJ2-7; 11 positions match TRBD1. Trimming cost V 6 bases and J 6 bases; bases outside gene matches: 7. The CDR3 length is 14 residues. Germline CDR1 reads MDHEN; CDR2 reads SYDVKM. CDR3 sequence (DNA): TGTGCCAGCAGGGGGGACAGGGGGTTTAGCGAGCAGTACTTC. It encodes CASRGDRGFSEQYF.

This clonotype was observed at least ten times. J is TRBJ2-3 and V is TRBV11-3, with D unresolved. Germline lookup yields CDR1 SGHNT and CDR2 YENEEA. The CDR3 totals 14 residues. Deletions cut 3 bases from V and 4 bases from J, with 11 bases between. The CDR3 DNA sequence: TGTGCCAGCAGCTTTCTGAGGCAATCAGATACGCAGTATTTT. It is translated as CASSFLRQSDTQYF.

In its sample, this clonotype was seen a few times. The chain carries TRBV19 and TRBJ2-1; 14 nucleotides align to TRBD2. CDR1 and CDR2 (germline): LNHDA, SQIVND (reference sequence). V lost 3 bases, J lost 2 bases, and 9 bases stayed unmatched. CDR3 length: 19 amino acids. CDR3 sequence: CASSMRGTSGRSAYNEQFF. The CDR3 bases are TGTGCCAGTAGTATGAGGGGGACTAGCGGGAGATCCGCCTACAATGAGCAGTTCTTC. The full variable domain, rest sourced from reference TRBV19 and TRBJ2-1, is DGGITQSPKYLFRKEGQNVTLSCEQNLNHDAMYWYRQDPGQGLRLIYYSQIVNDFQKGDIAEGYSVSREKKESFPLTVTSAQKNPTAFYLCASSMRGTSGRSAYNEQFFGPGTRLTVL.

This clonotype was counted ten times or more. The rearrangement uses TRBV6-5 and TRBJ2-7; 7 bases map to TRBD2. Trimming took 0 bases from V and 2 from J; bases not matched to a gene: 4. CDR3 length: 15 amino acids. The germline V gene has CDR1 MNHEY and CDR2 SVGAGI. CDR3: CASSYSPSGTYEQYF. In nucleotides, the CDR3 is TGTGCCAGCAGTTACTCACCTAGCGGTACCTACGAGCAGTACTTC.

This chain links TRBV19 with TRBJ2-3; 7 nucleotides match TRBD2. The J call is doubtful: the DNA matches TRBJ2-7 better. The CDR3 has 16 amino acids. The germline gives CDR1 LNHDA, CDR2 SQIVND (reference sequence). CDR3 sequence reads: CASSPIGGGKRYEQYF. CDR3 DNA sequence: TGTGCCAGTAGCCCCATCGGCGGGGGTAAACGCTACGAGCAGTACTTC.

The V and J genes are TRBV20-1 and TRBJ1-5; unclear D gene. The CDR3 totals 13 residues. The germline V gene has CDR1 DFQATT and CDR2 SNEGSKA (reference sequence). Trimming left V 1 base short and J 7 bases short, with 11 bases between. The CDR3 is CSARATENQPQHF. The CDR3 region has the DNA TGCAGTGCTAGAGCCACGGAGAACCAGCCCCAGCATTTT.

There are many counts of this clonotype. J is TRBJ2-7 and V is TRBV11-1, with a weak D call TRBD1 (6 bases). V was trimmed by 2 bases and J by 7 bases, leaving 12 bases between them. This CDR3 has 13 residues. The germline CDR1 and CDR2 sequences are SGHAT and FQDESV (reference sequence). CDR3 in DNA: TGTGCCAGCAGCTTAATGATCGGGACAGAGCAGTACTTC. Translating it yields CASSLMIGTEQYF. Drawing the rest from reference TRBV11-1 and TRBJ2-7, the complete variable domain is EAEVAQSPRYKITEKSQAVAFWCDPISGHATLYWYRQILGQGPELLVQFQDESVVDDSQLPKDRFSAERLKGVDSTLKIQPAELGDSAMYLCASSLMIGTEQYFGPGTRLTVT.